These 8 T cell receptor beta chains were all obtained from the same sample, sequenced in a study of monozygotic twins with inflammatory bowel disease. TCRdb re-called the 5' RACE reads and catalogs CDR3 proteins one per entry, DNA excluded. The sample includes some 150,000 distinct CDR3 sequences. The sequenced sample was blood. These receptors came from a human donor with ulcerative colitis or Crohn's disease, or a healthy co-twin of an affected twin (not recorded which).

The J gene is TRBJ2-1, the V gene TRBV20-1; TCRdb proposes TRBD1, but this gene call is untestable without DNA. Germline V gene sequence: CDR1 DFQATT, CDR2 SNEGSKA (reference sequence). CDR3 length equals 15 residues. This CDR3 is CSAEGARSSYNEQFF.

The chain has TRBV27 and TRBJ1-5. The CDR3 extends over 14 amino acids. Germline CDR1 reads MNHEY; CDR2 reads SMNVEV (reference sequence). CDR3 in amino acids: CASSLLGSNQPQHF.

V usage is TRBV6-5 and J usage is TRBJ2-2; TCRdb's D gene call, TRBD1, goes unchecked for lack of DNA. The CDR3 loop spans 15 amino acids. CDR1 and CDR2 from the germline V gene are MNHEY and SVGAGI. The CDR3: CASSFRDRDTGELFF.

The J gene is TRBJ2-5, the V gene TRBV12-3 or TRBV12-4; no DNA is available, so the TRBD1 call from TCRdb remains unchecked. This CDR3 is 13 amino acids long. The CDR3 spells CASSLGAGETQYF.

The CDR3: CASSLRQDSYEQYF. The chain recombines TRBV27 with TRBJ2-7. CDR1 and CDR2 from the germline V gene are MNHEY and SMNVEV (reference sequence). The CDR3 extends over 14 amino acids.

The rearrangement links TRBV27 to TRBJ2-7; TCRdb's assignment of TRBD1 cannot be checked, as there is no DNA. The CDR3 runs to 14 residues. Germline lookup yields CDR1 MNHEY and CDR2 SMNVEV (reference sequence). CDR3 sequence reads: CASSFHGTGDEQYF.

CDR3: CASTHRAGSTDTQYF. The chain carries TRBV7-6 and TRBJ2-3; TCRdb designates TRBD1, a call that cannot be tested without DNA. Germline V gene data show CDR1 as SGHVS and CDR2 as FNYEAQ. CDR3 length equals 15 residues.

This chain connects TRBV7-2 to TRBJ2-3; checking the TCRdb D call of TRBD2 is not possible without DNA. From germline, CDR1 is SGHTA and CDR2 FQGNSA. The CDR3 has 14 amino acids. Here the CDR3 reads CASSFWGGTDTQYF.